The clone carrying this TCR beta chain was detected ten times or more. These data are taken from a study of regulatory T cells in long-lasting Graves disease. Arm-PCR of CDR3 regions and iRepertoire HTBI primers were used to build TCR beta libraries. Via MiXCR, TCRdb re-called the multiplex PCR reads, giving one row per CDR3 protein. The sample carries 410,000 or so distinct CDR3 sequences, 15% recorded once. Germline CDR1 and CDR2: DFQATT and SNEGSKA (reference sequence). The CDR3 is 14 residues long. Trimming cost V 3 bases and J 5 bases, with 14 bases left between them. Time point described: newly diagnosed GD, antithyroid drugs for less than 3 months. From RNA extracted from PBMCs, the TCR library was made. These data are also associated with another study on T cells in Graves' hyperthyroidism and ophthalmopathy. According to that study: When ophthalmopathy did not progress within 18 months, Graves' hyperthyroidism was considered stable.

The TCR comes from a woman younger than 45 with Graves disease. The chain couples TRBV20-1 to TRBJ2-1; D gene uncertain. Sequencing used peripheral blood mononuclear cells (PBMCs), obtained at new diagnosis, from a patient treated with antithyroid drugs. CDR3 bases: TGCAGTGCTAGCCACCCCGGCGACCACAATGAGCAGTTCTTC. Its translation is CSASHPGDHNEQFF.